This T cell receptor (beta chain) appears in the sequencing data of a study of T cell responses to AZD1222 COVID-19 vaccine (dated by TCRdb to the early 2020s). Background for the entire study: TCR sequencing was performed for about 250 trial participants, of whom some 200 were given two doses of AZD1222 and roughly 25 were given two doses of MenACWY control vaccine. Trial participants were enrolled by age into 18-55, 56-69 and 70-plus year subgroups, with roughly 160, 29 and 62 TCR-sequenced participants respectively.

The CDR3 regions of human TCRbeta chains were analyzed by immunosequencing. The original pipeline was this. Repertoire TCRs were checked for matches against a reference library of SARS-CoV-2-specific TCRs that had been generated using the MIRA antigen-specificity platform. Breadth was defined as the fraction of unique TCRs that were SARS-CoV-2-associated, and depth was defined as the fraction of total T cells that were SARS-CoV-2-associated. Using the MIRA data, each spike-specific TCR was assigned both to the spike region to which the TCR was reactive and to a CD4 or CD8 class. Log10-transformed breadth and depth values were compared by one-way ANOVA with Sidak's multiple comparisons tests. Sourced from immuneACCESS, this table was stored by TCRdb with only in-frame sequences that have V and J called. A share of the clones is absent; for the studies checked, an unresolved V gene accounts for under half, and the remainder has no known explanation. V, J and clone size are taken as reported in that table, and D and trimming were inferred from the DNA itself. The sample table contains fewer than 120,000 clones; only one count was recorded for about 90% of them. About 16% of the sample belongs to the ten largest clones.

Spanning cysteine to phenylalanine, the CDR3 consists of 11 amino acids. Just the 33-base CDR3 DNA is kept, in frame starting at base 1. CDR1 is given as MNHEY and CDR2 as SVGEGT, both from the germline V gene. V sheds 2 bases and J sheds 3 bases, leaving 2 bases between their ends. The time point label, as the study defines it: about 28 days (+/-7) after the second vaccine dose. AZD1222 recipients given second doses at about 4 weeks or at about 12 weeks were pooled, since spike-specific TCR depth and breadth were not found to differ between the two schedules. The vaccinee samples were drawn from two UK trials, COV001 and COV002, one of which was a single-blind randomized controlled phase 2/3 trial testing AZD1222 (ChAdOx1 nCoV-19) in healthy adults. For TCRbeta chain sequencing, PBMC samples from trial participants were taken at day 0 and at day 28 after the second dose. In this sample, this clone turned up once. Its antigen has not been determined. Base-call qualities are not available, and no considerably larger clone is one nucleotide away.

Summary of the overall study and its limitations: Conclusions about previously exposed vaccinees were limited because only 5 or 6 AZD1222 recipients were SARS-CoV-2 seropositive at baseline. The vaccine-associated CD4 TCRs covered the entire spike protein, and the dominant responses fell in regions 160-218 and 743-854. No day 14 peak-response samples were available, so repertoires were characterized only after the peak T cell response. A significant rise in spike-specific TCR breadth and depth was observed after two AZD1222 doses relative to day 0 and relative to MenACWY recipients. In the small 56-69-year group, the increase in depth fell short of significance, most likely because of low power. Most participants were white British and females outnumbered males, and the authors suggested that clonal diversity may have been underestimated. Nearly half of unique spike-specific TCRs reportedly recognized epitopes outside regions mutated in the B.1.351 and B.1.1.7 variants.

The sequencing used peripheral blood, collected 28 days after the second AZD1222 dose. The rearranged chain carries TRBV6-2 or TRBV6-3 and TRBJ2-7, with no reliable assignment of the D segment. This TCR came from an adult who received the AZD1222 COVID-19 vaccine. The CDR3 is CASSYLYEQYF. The DNA sequence is as follows: TGTGCCAGCAGTTACCTCTACGAGCAGTACTTC.